This is a list of T cell receptor beta chains from one sample in a study of molecular identifiers for immune sequencing clone quantification. TCRdb independently ran MiXCR on the PCR reads; one entry per CDR3 protein. Among 300,000 to 400,000 distinct CDR3 sequences, about 22% were seen once, and the ten largest hold approximately 0.8%. Sequenced input: naive CD8+ T cells from blood, with Jurkat cell RNA spiked in. These receptors were collected from a human donor in good health. Some libraries in this study had Jurkat cell RNA spiked in. The CDR3 runs from the conserved cysteine through the conserved F or W. A D gene is named only where the DNA matches it firmly. Some rows mark clone size as missing; the rest say once, few, many or name a class of expanded clone.

many,TRBD2,TRBJ2-1,TRBV29-1,TGCAGCGTTGTTTGGCCGCGGGGGACTGATGAGCAGTTCTTC,CSVVWPRGTDEQFF
.,.,TRBJ2-7,TRBV27,TGTGCCAGCAGTTCAGGTGGTAGCGGCTTCTACGAGCAGTACTTC,CASSSGGSGFYEQYF
few,.,TRBJ2-7,TRBV20-1,TGCAGTGCTAGAGAGCTCCGGGGGGCCCTGTACGTGCAGTACTTC,CSARELRGALYVQYF
many,.,TRBJ2-5,TRBV20-1,TGCAGTGCTAGAGATCGGGACCGCGTGTTTCGGGGGGAGACCCAGTACTTC,CSARDRDRVFRGETQYF
many,.,TRBJ2-7,TRBV7-2,TGTGCCAGCAGCTTAGATCCAGGGGCCAACTACGAGCAGTACTTC,CASSLDPGANYEQYF
many,.,TRBJ2-2,TRBV7-2,TGTGCCAGCAGCTTAGTGGGCCCGAACACCGGGGAGCTGTTTTTT,CASSLVGPNTGELFF
once,.,TRBJ2-3,TRBV28,TGTGCCAGCAGTTTACAAGGTGCAGGTACGCAGTATTTT,CASSLQGAGTQYF
many,.,TRBJ2-5,TRBV29-1,TGCAGCGTTGATATCGGACACGTCGAAGAGACCCAGTACTTC,CSVDIGHVEETQYF
.,.,TRBJ2-7,TRBV6-5,TGTGCCAGCAGTTATAACGACTACGAGCAGTACTTC,CASSYNDYEQYF
.,.,TRBJ1-1,TRBV6-2/TRBV6-3,TGTGCCAACAGTTACTCGATCAGGTCCACTGAAGCTTTCTTT,CANSYSIRSTEAFF
many,TRBD1,TRBJ2-2,TRBV7-9,TGTGCCAGCAGCTTACGTTCCCCGACAGGGGATAACACCGGGGAGCTGTTTTTT,CASSLRSPTGDNTGELFF
few,.,TRBJ2-5,TRBV10-3,TGTGCCATCAGTGGTGGGTCCGCTTTCAAAGAGACCCAGTACTTC,CAISGGSAFKETQYF
.,TRBD1,TRBJ1-4,TRBV28,TGTGCCAGCCGGCCGGGACAGTTTGGAGTACGACTGTTTTTC,CASRPGQFGVRLFF
many,TRBD1,TRBJ2-7,TRBV14,TGTGCCAGCAGCCAAGGCGCCGGGACAGGAGACTACGAGCAGTACTTC,CASSQGAGTGDYEQYF
many,TRBD1,TRBJ1-1,TRBV12-3/TRBV12-4,TGTGCCAGCAGTTTAGCAGCGCGACAGGGAGGCGCTGAAGCTTTCTTT,CASSLAARQGGAEAFF
many,.,TRBJ2-3,TRBV7-2,TGTGCCAGCAGCTTAGATGCGGGGAGCACAGATACGCAGTATTTT,CASSLDAGSTDTQYF
few,.,TRBJ1-1,TRBV12-3/TRBV12-4,TGTGCCAGCAGGCCTGCGGGGTACACTGAAGCTTTCTTT,CASRPAGYTEAFF
many,.,TRBJ2-2,TRBV24-1,TGTGCCACCCCCTTCGACACCGGGGAGCTGTTTTTT,CATPFDTGELFF
many,.,TRBJ2-2,TRBV5-4,TGTGCCAGCTCGGGCAGGGACAACACCGGGGAGCTGTTTTTT,CASSGRDNTGELFF
many,TRBD1,TRBJ2-7,TRBV15,TGTGCCACCAGCAGAGGTACAGGGGTCAACTACGAGCAGTACTTC,CATSRGTGVNYEQYF
many,.,TRBJ1-1,TRBV6-5,TGTGCCAGCAGTTACACTGGAAGAACTGAAGCTTTCTTT,CASSYTGRTEAFF
.,.,TRBJ2-1,TRBV7-3,TGTGCCAGCAGCTTAAAATCTTGGGGTATAGGCTCTCACAATGAGCAGTTCTTC,CASSLKSWGIGSHNEQFF
many,TRBD2,TRBJ2-1,TRBV10-2,TGCGCCAGCAGCGGACTAGCGGGGGACAATGAGCAGTTCTTC,CASSGLAGDNEQFF
many,.,TRBJ2-7,TRBV9,TGTGCCAGCAGCCCAGGGGGACTTCCCTCCTACGAGCAGTACTTC,CASSPGGLPSYEQYF
.,.,TRBJ1-1,TRBV11-2,TGTGCCAGCAGCCACCTGACAAGGGAAGATTTCTTT,CASSHLTREDFF
many,.,TRBJ1-1,TRBV19,TGTGCCAGTAATGCCGGTCTGGTCGGGGCTGAAGCTTTCTTT,CASNAGLVGAEAFF
many,.,TRBJ1-1,TRBV27,TGTGCCAGCAGTCCCCTGACCCACACGAACACTGAAGCTTTCTTT,CASSPLTHTNTEAFF
many,.,TRBJ2-7,TRBV7-9,TGTGCCAGCAGCTCAGGCCGGCGCTTGGCCTACGAGCAGTACTTC,CASSSGRRLAYEQYF
few,.,TRBJ1-1,TRBV5-3,TGTGCCAGCAGCTTGCCTTACCCCTTGAACACTGAAGCTTTCTTT,CASSLPYPLNTEAFF
many,TRBD2,TRBJ2-3,TRBV2,TGTGCCAGCACCCAAGCGGGGGGGCACGCAGATACGCAGTATTTT,CASTQAGGHADTQYF
many,.,TRBJ2-3,TRBV4-2,TGTGCCAGCAGCCAAGAAGGGACTAGCACAGATACGCAGTATTTT,CASSQEGTSTDTQYF
few,.,TRBJ2-7,TRBV4-3,TGCGCCAGCAACCAAGAGCGGTCCGGCGAGCAGTACTTC,CASNQERSGEQYF
many,TRBD2,TRBJ2-4,TRBV29-1,TGCAGCGTTGGGGGGAGGGACGTTGGAAACATTCAGTACTTC,CSVGGRDVGNIQYF
many,.,TRBJ2-7,TRBV5-1,TGCGCCAGCAGCTTGTCGGGCGGGATCTCCTACGAGCAGTACTTC,CASSLSGGISYEQYF
many,.,TRBJ1-1,TRBV29-1,TGCAGCGTTGATGGGGTGAACACTGAAGCTTTCTTT,CSVDGVNTEAFF
many,.,TRBJ2-7,TRBV7-8,TGTGCCAGCAGCCTATGGGAGGGGGCTGGGACCTACGAGCAGTACTTC,CASSLWEGAGTYEQYF
.,.,TRBJ1-5,TRBV4-2,TGTGCCAGCAGCGACGCCAACGCCGGGGGTCAGCCCCAGCATTTT,CASSDANAGGQPQHF
many,TRBD1,TRBJ1-1,TRBV29-1,TGCAGCGTAGTGACAGGGGGAGGTGAAGCTTTCTTT,CSVVTGGGEAFF
many,TRBD2,TRBJ2-7,TRBV28,TGTGCCAGCAGTTTCCCCCGACTAGCGACACACTCCTACGAGCAGTACTTC,CASSFPRLATHSYEQYF
many,.,TRBJ2-7,TRBV7-9,TGTGCCAGCAGCTTTATCATGGGGTCCTACGAGCAGTACTTC,CASSFIMGSYEQYF
.,.,TRBJ1-1,TRBV10-3,TGTGGCATCAGTGAGTCAGAATTTCGCGGGGCAGAAGCTTTCTTT,CGISESEFRGAEAFF
few,.,TRBJ2-3,TRBV30,TGTGCCTGGGTGAGGGCCGTCGGTCTTCCCACGCAGTATTTT,CAWVRAVGLPTQYF
many,.,TRBJ2-7,TRBV7-9,TGTGCCAGCAGCTTAGTGGGTGCCATAGACGAGCAGTACTTC,CASSLVGAIDEQYF
many,.,TRBJ2-3,TRBV28,TGTGCCAGCAACTCTTTAGCGGAAACTAGCACAGATACGCAGTATTTT,CASNSLAETSTDTQYF
.,TRBD2,TRBJ2-1,TRBV7-9,TGTGCCAGCAGGAGGGGGACTAGCGGGGGCAATGAGCAGTTCTTC,CASRRGTSGGNEQFF
.,.,TRBJ1-1,TRBV6-2/TRBV6-3,TGTGCCAGCAGTTACGGGGGTCCGGACACTGAAGCTTTCTTT,CASSYGGPDTEAFF
.,.,TRBJ2-7,TRBV27,TGTGCCAGCAGTACGGAGGTCCAGGGGCTCGAGCAGCACTTC,CASSTEVQGLEQHF
few,TRBD1,TRBJ2-7,TRBV10-3,TGTGCCATCAGTGAGTCGGGGACAGGGCACTACGAGCAGTACTTC,CAISESGTGHYEQYF